The entry that follows covers one T cell receptor (beta chain) sequence. Next came a second PCR, run for roughly 7 to 12 cycles, which used a sample-barcoded 5' primer along with a J-beta primer mix. TCRdb processed the 5' RACE reads anew with MiXCR; each CDR3 protein has one entry. The sample holds approximately 1,000,000 distinct CDR3 sequences, around 43% seen once. The sample comes from a study of blood T cells in healthy people across ages. This TCR was recovered from a woman in her sixties in good health. Sequences were obtained from blood.

The CDR3, as DNA: TGTGCCAGCAGTGCCCCGGGACAGGTCGTCTACGAGCAGTACTTC. Protein product: CASSAPGQVVYEQYF. This chain joins TRBV28 and TRBJ2-7; 8 bases agree with TRBD1. CDR1 MDHEN and CDR2 SYDVKM come from the germline V gene. The CDR3 is made up of 15 amino acids. The J segment lost 3 bases and the V segment lost 5 bases, leaving 9 bases of the junction unmatched. Full variable domain (missing parts from reference TRBV28 and TRBJ2-7): DVKVTQSSRYLVKRTGEKVFLECVQDMDHENMFWYRQDPGLGLRLIYFSYDVKMKEKGDIPEGYSVSREKKERFSLILESASTNQTSMYLCASSAPGQVVYEQYFGPGTRLTVT.